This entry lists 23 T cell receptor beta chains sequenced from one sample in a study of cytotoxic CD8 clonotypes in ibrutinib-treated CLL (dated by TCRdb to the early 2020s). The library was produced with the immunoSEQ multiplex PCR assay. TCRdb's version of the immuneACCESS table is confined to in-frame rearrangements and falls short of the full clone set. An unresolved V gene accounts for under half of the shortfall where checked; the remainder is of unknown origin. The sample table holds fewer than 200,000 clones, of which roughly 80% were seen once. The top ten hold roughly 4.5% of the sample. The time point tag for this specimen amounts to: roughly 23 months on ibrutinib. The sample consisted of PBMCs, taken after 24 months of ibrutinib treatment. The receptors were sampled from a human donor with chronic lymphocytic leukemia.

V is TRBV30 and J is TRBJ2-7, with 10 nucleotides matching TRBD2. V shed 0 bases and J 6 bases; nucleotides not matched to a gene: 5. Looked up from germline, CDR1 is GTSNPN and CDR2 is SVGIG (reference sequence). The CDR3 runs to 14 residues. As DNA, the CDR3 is TGTGCCTGGAGTGTAAGGGGGACTAGCGTCGAGCAGTACTTC. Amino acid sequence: CAWSVRGTSVEQYF.

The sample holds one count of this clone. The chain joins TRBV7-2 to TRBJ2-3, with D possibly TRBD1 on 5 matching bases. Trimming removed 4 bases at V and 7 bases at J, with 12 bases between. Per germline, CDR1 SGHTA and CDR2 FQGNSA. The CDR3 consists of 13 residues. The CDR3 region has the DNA TGTGCCAGCAGCTCCAGGGTTCGACATACGCAGTATTTT. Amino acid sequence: CASSSRVRHTQYF.

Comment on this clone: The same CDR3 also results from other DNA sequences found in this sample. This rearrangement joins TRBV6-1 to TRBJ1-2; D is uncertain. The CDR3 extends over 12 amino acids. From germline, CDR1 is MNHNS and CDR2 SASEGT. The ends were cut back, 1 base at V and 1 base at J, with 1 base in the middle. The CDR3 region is CASSEGNYGYTF. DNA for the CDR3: TGTGCCAGCAGTGAAGGTAACTATGGCTACACCTTC.

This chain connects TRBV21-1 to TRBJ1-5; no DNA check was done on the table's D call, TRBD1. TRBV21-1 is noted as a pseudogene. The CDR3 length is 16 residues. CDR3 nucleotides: TGTGCCAGCAGCAAAGGACAGTTCAATAGCAATCAGCCCCAGCATTTT. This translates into CASSKGQFNSNQPQHF.

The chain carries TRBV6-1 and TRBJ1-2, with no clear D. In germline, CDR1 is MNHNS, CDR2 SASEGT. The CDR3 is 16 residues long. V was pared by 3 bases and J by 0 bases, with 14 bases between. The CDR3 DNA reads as TGTGCCAGCAGTGAGGTTGTGACGAACCCTAACTATGGCTACACCTTC. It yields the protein CASSEVVTNPNYGYTF.

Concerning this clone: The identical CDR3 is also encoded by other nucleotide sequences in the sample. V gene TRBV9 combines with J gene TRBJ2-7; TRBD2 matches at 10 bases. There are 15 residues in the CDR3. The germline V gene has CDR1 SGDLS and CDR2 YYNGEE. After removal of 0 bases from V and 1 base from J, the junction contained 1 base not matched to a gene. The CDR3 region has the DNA TGTGCCAGCAGCGTAGGGACTAGCGGTTCCTACGAGCAGTACTTC. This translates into CASSVGTSGSYEQYF.

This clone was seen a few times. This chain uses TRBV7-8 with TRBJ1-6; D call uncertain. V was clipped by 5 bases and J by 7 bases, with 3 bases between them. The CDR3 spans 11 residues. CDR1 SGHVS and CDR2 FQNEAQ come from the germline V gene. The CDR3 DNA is TGTGCCAGCAGCAACAATTCACCCCTCCACTTT. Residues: CASSNNSPLHF.

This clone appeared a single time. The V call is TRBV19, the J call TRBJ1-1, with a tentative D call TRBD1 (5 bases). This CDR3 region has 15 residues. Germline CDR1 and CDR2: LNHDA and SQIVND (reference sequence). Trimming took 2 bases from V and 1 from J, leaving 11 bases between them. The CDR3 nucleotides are TGTGCCAGTAGTATAACGTGGCAGGGGAACACTGAAGCTTTCTTT. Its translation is CASSITWQGNTEAFF.

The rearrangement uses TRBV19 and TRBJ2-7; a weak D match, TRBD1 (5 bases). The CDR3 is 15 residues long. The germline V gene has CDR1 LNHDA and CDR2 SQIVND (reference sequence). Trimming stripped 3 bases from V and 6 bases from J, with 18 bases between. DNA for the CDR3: TGTGCCAGTAGTATTTCCAGGGTGACTCGTAGCGAGCAGTACTTC. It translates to CASSISRVTRSEQYF.

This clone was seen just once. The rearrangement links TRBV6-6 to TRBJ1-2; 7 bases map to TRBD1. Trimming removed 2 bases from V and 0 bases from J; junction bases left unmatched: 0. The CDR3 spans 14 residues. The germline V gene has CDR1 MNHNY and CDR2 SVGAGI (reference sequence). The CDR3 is CASSYGTANYGYTF. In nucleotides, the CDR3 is TGTGCCAGCAGTTACGGGACAGCTAACTATGGCTACACCTTC.

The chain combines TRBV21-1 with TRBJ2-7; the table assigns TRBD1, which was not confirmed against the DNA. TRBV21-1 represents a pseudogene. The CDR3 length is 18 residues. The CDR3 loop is CASSKAGWDRGLEYEQYF. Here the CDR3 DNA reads TGTGCCAGCAGCAAAGCGGGGTGGGACAGGGGGTTGGAGTACGAGCAGTACTTC.

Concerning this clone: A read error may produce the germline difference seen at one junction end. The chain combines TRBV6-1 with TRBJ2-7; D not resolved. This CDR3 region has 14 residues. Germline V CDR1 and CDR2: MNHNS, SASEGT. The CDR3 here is CASSEAVWTEEADF. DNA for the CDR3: TGTGCCAGCAGTGAAGCGGTATGGACCGAAGAGGCCGACTTC.

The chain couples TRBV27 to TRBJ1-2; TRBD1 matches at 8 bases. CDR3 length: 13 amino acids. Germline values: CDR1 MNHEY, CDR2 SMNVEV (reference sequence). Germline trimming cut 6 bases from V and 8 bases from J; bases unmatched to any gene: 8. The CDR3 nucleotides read TGTGCCAGCAGGCTTACAGGGGGAATCGGCTACACCTTC. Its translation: CASRLTGGIGYTF.

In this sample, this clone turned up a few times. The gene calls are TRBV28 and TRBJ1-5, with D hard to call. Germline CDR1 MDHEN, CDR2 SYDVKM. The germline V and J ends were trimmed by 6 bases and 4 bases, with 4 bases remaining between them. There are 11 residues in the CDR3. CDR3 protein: CASSYNQPQHF. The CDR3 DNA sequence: TGTGCCAGCAGCTATAATCAGCCCCAGCATTTT.

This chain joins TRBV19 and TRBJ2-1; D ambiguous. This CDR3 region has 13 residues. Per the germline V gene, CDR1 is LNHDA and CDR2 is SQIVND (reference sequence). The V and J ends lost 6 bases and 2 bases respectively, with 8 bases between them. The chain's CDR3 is CASSLEPYNEQFF. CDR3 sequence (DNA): TGTGCCAGTAGCTTAGAGCCCTACAATGAGCAGTTCTTC.

CDR3 sequence: CASSPPGGDGNQPQHF. The DNA of the CDR3 is TGTGCCAGCTCACCACCGGGGGGGGATGGCAATCAGCCCCAGCATTTT. The chain uses TRBV18 and TRBJ1-5; the D gene is possibly TRBD1 (5 bases). Germline CDR1 and CDR2: KGHSH and LQKENI. There are 16 residues in the CDR3. Trimming removed 0 bases from V and 2 bases from J, with 11 bases in between.

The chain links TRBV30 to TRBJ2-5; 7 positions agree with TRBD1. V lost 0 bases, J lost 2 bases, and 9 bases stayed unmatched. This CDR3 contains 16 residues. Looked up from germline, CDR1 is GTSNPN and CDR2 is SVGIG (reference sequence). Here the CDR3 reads CAWSVTPTGPQETQYF. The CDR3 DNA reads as TGTGCCTGGAGTGTAACCCCGACAGGGCCGCAAGAGACCCAGTACTTC. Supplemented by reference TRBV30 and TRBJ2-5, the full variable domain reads SQTIHQWPATLVQPVGSPLSLECTVEGTSNPNLYWYRQAAGRGLQLLFYSVGIGQISSEVPQNLSASRPQDRQFILSSKKLLLSDSGFYLCAWSVTPTGPQETQYFGPGTRLLVL.

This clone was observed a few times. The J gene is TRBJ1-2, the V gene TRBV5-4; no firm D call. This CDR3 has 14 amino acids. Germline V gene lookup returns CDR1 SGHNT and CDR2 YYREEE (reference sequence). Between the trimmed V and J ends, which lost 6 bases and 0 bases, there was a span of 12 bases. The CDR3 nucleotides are TGTGCCAGCACCATGGCTTTAGCTAACTATGGCTACACCTTC. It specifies CASTMALANYGYTF.

The CDR3 coding sequence is TGCGCCAGCAGCTCGCCTCTAGACAGGGGGAACTATGGCTACACCTTC. It specifies CASSSPLDRGNYGYTF. V is TRBV5-1 and J is TRBJ1-2; 9 bases are shared with TRBD1. Per germline, CDR1 SGHRS and CDR2 YFSETQ. The ends lost 3 bases at V and 2 bases at J; junction bases unmatched: 8. The CDR3 sequence is 16 residues long.

The CDR3 DNA reads TGCGCCAGCAGCCCAAGTGGAGTTGGAGTCTCCTACGAGCAGTACTTC. Residues: CASSPSGVGVSYEQYF. This chain links TRBV4-3 with TRBJ2-7, with D unclear. From germline, CDR1 is LGHNA and CDR2 YSLEER. The CDR3 contains 16 residues. V gave up 4 bases and J gave up 0 bases, with 16 bases separating them.

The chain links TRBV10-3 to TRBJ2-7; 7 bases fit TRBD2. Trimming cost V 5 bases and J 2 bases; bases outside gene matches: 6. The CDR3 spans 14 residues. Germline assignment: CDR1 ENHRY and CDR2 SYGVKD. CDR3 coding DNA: TGTGCCATCAGTAAACTAGCGAGCACCTACGAGCAGTACTTC. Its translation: CAISKLASTYEQYF.

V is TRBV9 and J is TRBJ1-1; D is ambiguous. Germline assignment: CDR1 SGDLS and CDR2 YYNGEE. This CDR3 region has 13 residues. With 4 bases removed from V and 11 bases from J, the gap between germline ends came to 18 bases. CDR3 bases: TGTGCCAGCAGCCCGAGGGCGGCCCCTAAGGCTTTCTTT. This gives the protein CASSPRAAPKAFF.

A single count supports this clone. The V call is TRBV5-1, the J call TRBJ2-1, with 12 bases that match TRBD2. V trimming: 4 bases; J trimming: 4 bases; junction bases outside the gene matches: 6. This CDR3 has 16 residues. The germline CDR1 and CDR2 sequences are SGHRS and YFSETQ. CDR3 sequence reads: CASSTRTSGTYNEQFF. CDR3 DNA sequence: TGCGCCAGCAGCACAAGGACTAGCGGGACTTACAATGAGCAGTTCTTC. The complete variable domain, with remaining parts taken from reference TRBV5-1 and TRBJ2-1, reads KAGVTQTPRYLIKTRGQQVTLSCSPISGHRSVSWYQQTPGQGLQFLFEYFSETQRNKGNFPGRFSGRQFSNSRSEMNVSTLELGDSALYLCASSTRTSGTYNEQFFGPGTRLTVL.